Listed below are T cell receptor beta chains from one sample, sequenced in a study of shared clonotypes between healthy human individuals. Data came from immunoSEQ multiplex PCR; TCRdb stores just in-frame clones and leaves some out. The sample includes millions of clones, approximately 94% of them seen just once. The sequenced sample consisted of naive CD8+ T cells from PBMCs. Receptors originate from a man aged 18 to 29 in good health. Some clones in this sample may be carry-over from other donors' samples. Each CDR3 is given with its conserved first and last residue. A D gene is named only where the DNA matches it firmly. Size values are once, few and many counts, or a class for expanded clones, and some rows have none.

NA	TRBD2	TRBV7-6	TRBJ2-7	CASSSAGRGEQYF	TGTGCCAGCAGCTCGGCCGGGAGGGGCGAGCAGTACTTC
NA	NA	TRBV19	TRBJ1-4	CASSAYGAEGEKLFF	TGTGCCAGTAGTGCCTACGGGGCCGAGGGTGAAAAACTGTTTTTT
NA	TRBD1	TRBV19	TRBJ1-4	CASSPFRGFSGKLFF	TGTGCCAGTAGTCCGTTCAGGGGGTTTTCTGGAAAACTGTTTTTT
once	TRBD1	TRBV5-1	TRBJ2-7	CASSPGTGGDEQYF	TGCGCCAGCAGCCCAGGGACAGGGGGCGACGAGCAGTACTTC
NA	NA	TRBV19	TRBJ1-2	CASSINLYGYTF	TGTGCCAGTAGTATAAACCTCTATGGCTACACCTTC
NA	TRBD1	TRBV5-1	TRBJ2-5	CASSLRDRGLQETQYF	TGCGCCAGCAGCTTAAGAGACAGGGGACTCCAAGAGACCCAGTACTTC
NA	NA	TRBV28	TRBJ1-2	CASSGPGRANYGYTF	TGTGCCAGCAGTGGACCGGGGCGAGCTAACTATGGCTACACCTTC
few	NA	TRBV7-9	TRBJ1-1	CASSPPAPGNTEAFF	TGTGCCAGCAGCCCACCAGCCCCAGGGAACACTGAAGCTTTCTTT
NA	NA	TRBV27	TRBJ2-7	CASSPGTYEQYF	TGTGCCAGCAGTCCCGGGACCTACGAGCAGTACTTC
NA	NA	TRBV7-8	TRBJ1-1	CASSWGDFEAFF	TGTGCCAGCAGCTGGGGGGATTTTGAAGCTTTCTTT